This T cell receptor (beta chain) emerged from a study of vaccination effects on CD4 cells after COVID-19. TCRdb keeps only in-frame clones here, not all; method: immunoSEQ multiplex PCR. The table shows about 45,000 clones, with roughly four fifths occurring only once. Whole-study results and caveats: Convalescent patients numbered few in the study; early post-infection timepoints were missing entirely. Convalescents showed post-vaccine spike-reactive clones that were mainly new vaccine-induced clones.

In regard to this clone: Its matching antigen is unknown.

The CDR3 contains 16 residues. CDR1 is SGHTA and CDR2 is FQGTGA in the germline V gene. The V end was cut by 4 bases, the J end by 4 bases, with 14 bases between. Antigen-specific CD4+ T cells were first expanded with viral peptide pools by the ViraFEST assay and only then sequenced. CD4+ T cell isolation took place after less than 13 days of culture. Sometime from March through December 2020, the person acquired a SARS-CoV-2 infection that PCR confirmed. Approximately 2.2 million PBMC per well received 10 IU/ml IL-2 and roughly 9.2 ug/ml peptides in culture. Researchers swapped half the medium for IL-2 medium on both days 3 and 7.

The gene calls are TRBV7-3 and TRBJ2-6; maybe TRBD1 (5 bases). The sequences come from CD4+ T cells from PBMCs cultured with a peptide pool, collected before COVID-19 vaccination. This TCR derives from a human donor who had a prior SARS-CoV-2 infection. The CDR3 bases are TGTGCCAGCAGCTCAGATCAGGGTTCAGGGGCCAACGTCCTGACTTTC. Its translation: CASSSDQGSGANVLTF.